One and the same sample provided the 25 T cell receptor beta chains below, sequenced in a study of blood T cell repertoires in COVID-19. Generated by immunoSEQ multiplex PCR, the TCRdb table keeps only in-frame clones and is missing some. Here the sample spans 200,000 to 300,000 clones, 84% being singletons. The source material was peripheral blood. The receptors derive from a man in his fifties or sixties with acute or convalescent COVID-19.

The chain has TRBV28 and TRBJ2-1, with D possibly matching TRBD2 (6 bases). CDR1 and CDR2 (germline): MDHEN, SYDVKM. The V end was cut by 3 bases, the J end by 0 bases, with 12 bases between. CDR3 length equals 16 residues. The CDR3 coding sequence is TGTGCCAGCAGTTTCCTAGCGTCGAGCTCCTACAATGAGCAGTTCTTC. Translated, it gives CASSFLASSSYNEQFF.

The rearrangement uses TRBV29-1 and TRBJ1-4; D ambiguous. CDR3 size: 13 residues. Germline V gene data show CDR1 as SQVTM and CDR2 as ANQGSEA. V shed 3 bases and J shed 4 bases, with 9 bases lying between them. The CDR3 DNA sequence: TGCAGCGTTGAGATCGGTTATAATGAAAAACTGTTTTTT. Amino acids: CSVEIGYNEKLFF.

This chain joins TRBV4-2 and TRBJ2-5; 13 bases are shared with TRBD2. This CDR3 has 17 amino acids. From germline, CDR1 is LGHNA and CDR2 YNFKEQ. J lost 1 base, V lost 1 base, and 3 bases had no gene match. The CDR3, as DNA: TGTGCCAGCAGCCAAGGACTAGCGGGAGGAGGCCAAGAGACCCAGTACTTC. Protein product: CASSQGLAGGGQETQYF.

The V call is TRBV27, the J call TRBJ1-4; a possible D gene is TRBD1 (6 bases). V was shortened by 5 bases and J by 3 bases, with 16 bases between the two germline ends. Germline V CDR1 and CDR2: MNHEY, SMNVEV (reference sequence). This CDR3 spans 16 amino acids. DNA for the CDR3: TGTGCCAGCAGTGCGTATCAGGGGCTGTCTAATGAAAAACTGTTTTTT. It specifies CASSAYQGLSNEKLFF.

The gene calls are TRBV6-6 and TRBJ1-1; D gene ambiguous. V lost 8 bases and J lost 3, with 13 bases in between. The V gene's germline CDR1 is MNHNY and CDR2 SVGAGI (reference sequence). This CDR3 is 13 amino acids long. As DNA, the CDR3 is TGTGCCAGCCAGAGGGTTTTGGACACTGAAGCTTTCTTT. It codes for CASQRVLDTEAFF.

The V gene is TRBV30, the J gene TRBJ1-6; D is ambiguous. The germline V and J ends were trimmed by 5 bases and 10 bases, with 12 bases remaining between them. Germline V gene sequence: CDR1 GTSNPN, CDR2 SVGIG (reference sequence). The CDR3 spans 12 residues. CDR3 sequence: CAWDSGFSPLHF. The CDR3 bases are TGTGCCTGGGATTCGGGATTCTCACCCCTCCACTTT. The whole variable domain, remainder taken from reference TRBV30 and TRBJ1-6, is SQTIHQWPATLVQPVGSPLSLECTVEGTSNPNLYWYRQAAGRGLQLLFYSVGIGQISSEVPQNLSASRPQDRQFILSSKKLLLSDSGFYLCAWDSGFSPLHFGNGTRLTVT.

The chain recombines TRBV30 with TRBJ1-3, with D maybe TRBD1 (5 bases). Germline V gives CDR1 GTSNPN, CDR2 SVGIG (reference sequence). The CDR3 consists of 14 residues. Trimming cost V 3 bases and J 0 bases, with 9 bases left between them. CDR3: CAWRWGGSGNTIYF. CDR3 nucleotides: TGTGCCTGGAGATGGGGGGGCTCTGGAAACACCATATATTTT. The complete variable domain, with remaining parts taken from reference TRBV30 and TRBJ1-3, reads SQTIHQWPATLVQPVGSPLSLECTVEGTSNPNLYWYRQAAGRGLQLLFYSVGIGQISSEVPQNLSASRPQDRQFILSSKKLLLSDSGFYLCAWRWGGSGNTIYFGEGSWLTVV.

The rearrangement links TRBV6-5 to TRBJ1-3; no clear D. The CDR3 is 16 residues long. The V end was cut by 2 bases, the J end by 0 bases, with 11 bases between. Germline loops: CDR1 MNHEY, CDR2 SVGAGI. The CDR3 DNA is TGTGCCAGCAGTTACGGCGGCCGGGGCTCTGGAAACACCATATATTTT. Translating gives CASSYGGRGSGNTIYF.

The rearrangement links TRBV9 to TRBJ1-2; 7 bases are shared with TRBD1. V was clipped by 1 base and J by 8 bases; unmatched bases: 11. The CDR3 consists of 15 residues. Germline CDR1 SGDLS, CDR2 YYNGEE. The CDR3 is CASSVSTRDSGGYTF. The CDR3 DNA reads TGTGCCAGCAGCGTATCCACCAGGGACAGCGGAGGCTACACCTTC.

The chain uses TRBV24-1 and TRBJ2-6, with 8 bases matching TRBD1. CDR1 KGHDR and CDR2 SFDVKD come from the germline V gene. With 2 bases clipped from V and 2 bases from J, the junction kept 10 bases outside the gene matches. There are 19 residues in the CDR3. This CDR3 is CATSDSRPGGFTGANVLTF. The DNA of the CDR3 is TGTGCCACCAGTGATTCTCGGCCAGGGGGCTTCACTGGGGCCAACGTCCTGACTTTC.

The chain carries TRBV4-1 and TRBJ2-1, with TRBD2 matching 12 bases. The V segment lost 1 base and the J segment 7 bases; nucleotides outside the gene matches: 8. CDR3 length: 17 residues. Germline V gives CDR1 MGHRA, CDR2 YSYEKL. CDR3 amino acids: CASSQVPLAGGTNEQFF. The CDR3 DNA sequence: TGCGCCAGCAGCCAAGTCCCCCTAGCGGGGGGGACGAATGAGCAGTTCTTC.

The chain has TRBV19 and TRBJ1-2, with 9 nucleotides matching TRBD1. The CDR3 totals 15 residues. With 8 bases clipped from V and 3 bases from J, the junction kept 10 bases outside the gene matches. Germline CDR1 is LNHDA and CDR2 is SQIVND (reference sequence). CDR3 sequence: CASSLPGQGYYGYTF. CDR3 nucleotide sequence: TGTGCCAGTTCGCTACCGGGACAGGGATACTATGGCTACACCTTC.

This clone was detected only a few times. The chain joins TRBV12-3 or TRBV12-4 to TRBJ1-1; the D is unclear. The CDR3 sequence is 13 residues long. The V and J ends lost 2 bases and 3 bases respectively, with 7 bases between them. The CDR3 spells CASSLSADTEAFF. DNA of the CDR3: TGTGCCAGCAGTTTATCGGCGGACACTGAAGCTTTCTTT.

The chain uses TRBV19 and TRBJ2-7; unclear D gene. Germline CDR1 and CDR2: LNHDA and SQIVND (reference sequence). The CDR3 runs to 15 residues. V was cut by 7 bases and J by 5 bases, with 21 bases left in between. The CDR3 loop is CASTRRPQNGDEQYF. CDR3 coding DNA: TGTGCCAGTACTAGACGACCCCAGAATGGAGACGAGCAGTACTTC.

The chain joins TRBV20-1 to TRBJ1-1; D is possibly TRBD1 (6 bases). The V end lost 3 bases, the J end lost 4 bases, and 15 bases lay between the germline ends. The CDR3 extends over 14 amino acids. The germline gives CDR1 DFQATT, CDR2 SNEGSKA (reference sequence). The CDR3 region is CSASLGGRITEAFF. CDR3 nucleotides: TGCAGTGCTAGTCTCGGGGGGCGGATCACTGAAGCTTTCTTT.

This chain links TRBV29-1 with TRBJ1-1; the D is unclear. V was trimmed by 6 bases and J by 5 bases, leaving 7 bases between them. The V gene's germline CDR1 is SQVTM and CDR2 ANQGSEA. This CDR3 is built from 10 residues. CDR3 in DNA: TGCAGCGTCGACGGGACTGAAGCTTTCTTT. Translated, it gives CSVDGTEAFF. Drawing the rest from reference TRBV29-1 and TRBJ1-1, the complete variable domain is SAVISQKPSRDICQRGTSLTIQCQVDSQVTMMFWYRQQPGQSLTLIATANQGSEATYESGFVIDKFPISRPNLTFSTLTVSNMSPEDSSIYLCSVDGTEAFFGQGTRLTVV.

V usage is TRBV19 and J usage is TRBJ2-7; weak D call: TRBD1 (5 bases). In germline, CDR1 is LNHDA, CDR2 SQIVND (reference sequence). The ends were cut back, 8 bases at V and 3 bases at J, with 17 bases in the middle. The CDR3 runs to 14 residues. CDR3 nucleotides: TGTGCCAGTGGGTCCCGAGGACAAATCTACGAGCAGTACTTC. Translating it yields CASGSRGQIYEQYF.

The rearrangement links TRBV6-5 to TRBJ2-1; TRBD2 is a possible D gene (6 bases). There are 14 residues in the CDR3. Germline V CDR1 and CDR2: MNHEY, SVGAGI. V was trimmed by 4 bases and J by 1 base, leaving 8 bases between them. CDR3 sequence (DNA): TGTGCCAGCAGTTTAGCGGAGTCCTACAATGAGCAGTTCTTC. Translation: CASSLAESYNEQFF.

This sequence joins TRBV5-4 and TRBJ2-6; D not resolved. This CDR3 is built from 17 residues. The germline V gene encodes CDR1 SGHNT and CDR2 YYREEE (reference sequence). Trimming stripped 0 bases from V and 3 bases from J, with 13 bases between. The CDR3 region is CASSLGSLVIGANVLTF. The CDR3 DNA reads TGTGCCAGCAGCTTGGGGTCGCTAGTGATTGGGGCCAACGTCCTGACTTTC.

Here the CDR3 DNA reads TGTGCCAGCAGTACTGCTAACTATGGCTACACCTTC. Amino acids: CASSTANYGYTF. The chain carries TRBV6-5 and TRBJ1-2; D call uncertain. The CDR3 is made up of 12 amino acids. From germline, CDR1 is MNHEY and CDR2 SVGAGI. V was trimmed by 5 bases and J by 0 bases, leaving 4 bases between them.

The rearrangement uses TRBV6-5 and TRBJ2-1; D gene unclear. V lost 6 bases and J 8 bases, leaving 14 bases between the germline ends. Germline V gives CDR1 MNHEY, CDR2 SVGAGI. The CDR3 is 13 residues long. In DNA, the CDR3 is TGTGCCAGCAGGCGCCGCCCCAGCGATGAGCAGTTCTTC. Amino acids: CASRRRPSDEQFF.

This sequence joins TRBV6-5 and TRBJ1-2; 7 nucleotides agree with TRBD1. CDR1 MNHEY and CDR2 SVGAGI come from the germline V gene. The J segment lost 8 bases and the V segment lost 2 bases, leaving 11 bases of the junction unmatched. The CDR3 is 15 residues long. The CDR3 DNA sequence: TGTGCCAGCAGTTACGGGACAGACCGAATGAGAGGCTACACCTTC. It encodes CASSYGTDRMRGYTF.

The chain links TRBV6-6 to TRBJ1-4, with 7 bases lining up with TRBD1. Losses at the gene ends were 6 bases for V and 3 bases for J; bases not matched to a gene: 7. Per the germline V gene, CDR1 is MNHNY and CDR2 is SVGAGI (reference sequence). The CDR3 runs to 15 residues. The CDR3 sequence is CASRLRGGANEKLFF. In DNA, the CDR3 is TGTGCCAGCAGACTCCGAGGGGGCGCTAATGAAAAACTGTTTTTT.

This clone was seen a few times. The rearrangement uses TRBV29-1 and TRBJ1-6; D gene uncertain. The V end lost 5 bases, the J end lost 3 bases, and 8 bases lay between the germline ends. CDR1 and CDR2 (germline): SQVTM, ANQGSEA. This CDR3 is built from 13 residues. CDR3 coding DNA: TGCAGCGTTCGACTGAACTATAATTCACCCCTCCACTTT. Protein product: CSVRLNYNSPLHF.

CDR3 bases: TGTGCCACCAGTTCGGGTCAAAGCAGCTATGGCTACACCTTC. Amino acid sequence: CATSSGQSSYGYTF. The chain has TRBV24-1 and TRBJ1-2; no clear D. This CDR3 spans 14 amino acids. Trimming cost V 6 bases and J 4 bases, with 14 bases left between them. Per germline, CDR1 KGHDR and CDR2 SFDVKD.